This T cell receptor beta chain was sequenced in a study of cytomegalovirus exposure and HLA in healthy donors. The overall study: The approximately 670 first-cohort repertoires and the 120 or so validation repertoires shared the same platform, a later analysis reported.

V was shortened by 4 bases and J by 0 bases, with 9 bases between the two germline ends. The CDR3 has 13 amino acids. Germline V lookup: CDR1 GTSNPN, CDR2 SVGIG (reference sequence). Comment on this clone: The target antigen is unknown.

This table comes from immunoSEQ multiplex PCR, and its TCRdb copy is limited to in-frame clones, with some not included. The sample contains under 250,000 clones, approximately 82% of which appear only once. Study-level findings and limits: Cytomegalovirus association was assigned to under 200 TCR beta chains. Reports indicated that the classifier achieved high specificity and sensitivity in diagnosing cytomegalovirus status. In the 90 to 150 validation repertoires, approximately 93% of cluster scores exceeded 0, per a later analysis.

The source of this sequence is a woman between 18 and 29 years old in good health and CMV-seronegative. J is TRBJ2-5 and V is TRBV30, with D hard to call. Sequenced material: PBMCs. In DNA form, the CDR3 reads TGTGCCTGGAAGAGGCAGGACCAAGAGACCCAGTACTTC. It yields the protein CAWKRQDQETQYF.